This T cell receptor (beta chain) is from a study of relationships among human T cell subsets. Study-level points and caveats: No significant subset differences appeared in V, D, J use, CDR3 length or N-additions. Substantial CDR3 sharing among Th1, Th2 and regulatory cells suggested stochastic fate choice. Over 55% of CD8+ cytotoxic sequences were in clones over 100 reads; regulatory and Th2 had few.

Anti-CD25 beads selected CD4+CD25+ regulatory T cells from positively selected CD4+ cells. Worth noting for this clonotype: Antigen: not known.

From mRNA, alpha and beta CDR3 regions were amplified using semiquantitative ARM-PCR. Exponential amplification used communal superprimers after tagged nested gene-specific primers in ARM-PCR. Exonuclease cleared nested primers, then first-round products were reamplified. From the multiplex PCR reads, TCRdb called clonotypes with MiXCR, one entry per CDR3 protein. The sample has about 14,000 distinct CDR3 sequences, roughly three fifths seen once; the top ten hold under 2.5%. This CDR3 has 14 amino acids. The V gene's germline CDR1 is GTSNPN and CDR2 SVGIG (reference sequence). Between the trimmed V and J ends, which lost 0 bases and 6 bases, there was a span of 15 bases.

This sequence was found in a man aged 40-49 years in good health. The chain has TRBV30 and TRBJ2-7; D assignment may be TRBD1 or TRBD2 (5 bases each). What was sequenced was Tregs sorted from blood. CDR3 in DNA: TGTGCCTGGAGTGTAGGTTTGTTGGGGACCGAGCAGTACTTC. Protein sequence: CAWSVGLLGTEQYF.